Presented here are 8 T cell receptor beta chains from one specimen sequenced in a study of cytomegalovirus exposure and HLA in healthy donors (dated by TCRdb to 2017 to 2019). The method was the immunoSEQ multiplex PCR assay. For the multiplex PCR, a mixture combining 60 forward primers for TCR Vbeta segments and 13 reverse primers for TCR Jbeta segments was used. TCRdb re-hosts the immuneACCESS table, in-frame sequences only. Its copies lack some clones; in the studies checked, an unresolved V gene accounts for under half of them, and the cause for the rest is not known. Across this sample there are roughly 150,000 clones, with approximately 76% seen only once. Under 5.5% of the sample is in the top ten clones. Specimen: PBMCs. These receptors originate from a young woman in good health and CMV-seropositive.

The chain has TRBV7-2 and TRBJ2-2; 7 bases are shared with TRBD1. J lost 2 bases, V lost 5 bases, and 8 bases had no gene match. This CDR3 region has 16 residues. The germline gives CDR1 SGHTA, CDR2 FQGNSA. Here the CDR3 reads CASSAYRGGNTGELFF. The CDR3 coding sequence is TGTGCCAGCAGCGCGTACAGGGGTGGAAACACCGGGGAGCTGTTTTTT.

This clone was detected once. The genes are TRBV2 and TRBJ2-7, with 12 bases lining up with TRBD1. This CDR3 contains 15 residues. CDR1 and CDR2 (germline): SNHLY, FYNNEI. V dropped 6 bases and J dropped 7; count of bases not matched to a gene: 10. The CDR3, as DNA: TGTGCCAGCAGCGCTCAGGGACAGGGGGCTGGGGAGCAGTACTTC. It yields the protein CASSAQGQGAGEQYF.

This clone was counted between two and nine times. This chain connects TRBV13 to TRBJ2-5, with 8 bases matching TRBD2. With V trimmed by 5 bases and J by 2 bases, 13 bases remained unmatched. This CDR3 region has 17 residues. CDR1 PRHDT and CDR2 FYEKMQ come from the germline V gene (reference sequence). The chain's CDR3 is CASSLGLGGGGQETQYF. CDR3 nucleotides: TGTGCCAGCAGCCTTGGCTTAGGTGGCGGGGGGCAAGAGACCCAGTACTTC.

This clone has only one observation. This rearrangement joins TRBV11-2 to TRBJ2-7, with 12 bases that match TRBD2. Germline V gives CDR1 SGHAT, CDR2 FQNNGV. The CDR3 contains 19 residues. With 2 bases clipped from V and 2 bases from J, the junction kept 13 bases outside the gene matches. The CDR3 DNA sequence: TGTGCCAGCAGCTTAAGGCTAGCGGGGGGGCGGGCGGTCCCCTACGAGCAGTACTTC. It is translated as CASSLRLAGGRAVPYEQYF.

This chain connects TRBV5-1 to TRBJ2-3; D not resolved. Germline V gene sequence: CDR1 SGHRS, CDR2 YFSETQ. Deletions cut 4 bases from V and 0 bases from J, with 6 bases between. The CDR3 totals 13 residues. The CDR3 reads CASSRRSTDTQYF. Written as DNA, the CDR3 is TGCGCCAGCAGCCGCAGGAGCACAGATACGCAGTATTTT.

The V gene is TRBV7-9, the J gene TRBJ2-2; D gene uncertain. V dropped 0 bases and J dropped 0 bases, with 8 bases sitting between them. From germline, CDR1 is SEHNR and CDR2 FQNEAQ (reference sequence). This CDR3 is built from 16 residues. Here the CDR3 reads CASSLASPANTGELFF. CDR3 nucleotides: TGTGCCAGCAGCTTAGCGTCTCCAGCGAACACCGGGGAGCTGTTTTTT.

This clone was detected only once. The V call is TRBV10-3, the J call TRBJ2-2; the match to TRBD1 covers 9 bases. Germline V lookup: CDR1 ENHRY, CDR2 SYGVKD. CDR3 length: 15 amino acids. The trim removed 5 bases at V and 4 bases at J, leaving 5 bases unmatched. As DNA, the CDR3 is TGTGCCATCAGTTCCGGGACAGGGCTCACCGGGGAGCTGTTTTTT. Protein sequence: CAISSGTGLTGELFF.

This clone was seen more than once but under ten times. The rearrangement joins TRBV2 to TRBJ1-6; D is possibly TRBD1 (5 bases). This CDR3 is 14 amino acids long. V lost 2 bases and J lost 3, with 5 bases in between. Germline V gene lookup returns CDR1 SNHLY and CDR2 FYNNEI. The CDR3 DNA follows: TGTGCCAGCAGTGAAACAGGCTATAATTCACCCCTCCACTTT. Amino acid sequence: CASSETGYNSPLHF.